This T cell receptor (beta chain) was documented in a study of blood T cell repertoires in COVID-19. Turning to the study itself: Both acute and convalescent COVID-19 samples were obtained from the United States, Italy and Spain. Sources were T cells, B-cell-depleted T cells, or PBMCs; the material itself was cDNA or gDNA.

Trimming pared 8 bases from V and 6 bases from J, leaving 17 bases between. The CDR3 is 14 amino acids. The germline gives CDR1 LNHDA, CDR2 SQIVND (reference sequence). In the source study's methods: How many nucleated cells were present was estimated from reference gene primer amplification. This table comes from immunoSEQ multiplex PCR, and its TCRdb copy is limited to in-frame clones, with some not included. The V and J calls and clone size are taken from that table; D and trimming were inferred from the DNA. Altogether about 250,000 clones are present, roughly 80% being singletons, with the ten largest covering approximately 8%.

This receptor was identified in a woman over 75 with acute or convalescent COVID-19. Material: peripheral blood. The gene calls are TRBV19 and TRBJ1-5; possibly TRBD1 for D (6 bases). The CDR3 spells CASGKGQISQPQHF. CDR3 nucleotides: TGTGCCAGTGGAAAAGGACAGATCAGTCAGCCCCAGCATTTT.